One and the same sample provided the 30 T cell receptor beta chains below, sequenced in a study of blood T cells in healthy people across ages. A second PCR of 7 to 11 cycles used a sample-barcoded 5' primer and a J-beta primer mix. TCRdb re-analysed the 5' RACE reads in MiXCR, keeping a single row per CDR3 protein. This table has 1 million or so distinct CDR3 sequences, 20% to 25% appearing once. A further study also used this sample, focusing on T cells of mothers and their children.

The source material was blood. The receptors shown here come from a girl aged 2 to 10 in good health.

In its sample, this clonotype was seen a few times. This sequence joins TRBV7-2 and TRBJ2-6, with D unclear. V lost 1 base and J 0 bases, leaving 10 bases between the germline ends. CDR1 is SGHTA, CDR2 FQGNSA, per germline. The CDR3 extends over 17 amino acids. CDR3 coding DNA: TGTGCCAGCAGCTTAGTTTTAGGCTTCTCTGGGGCCAACGTCCTGACTTTC. Its translation is CASSLVLGFSGANVLTF.

The V gene is TRBV12-3 or TRBV12-4, the J gene TRBJ1-5; 7 bases fit TRBD1. With 5 bases clipped from V and 3 bases from J, the junction kept 7 bases outside the gene matches. The CDR3 runs to 15 residues. The CDR3 DNA reads as TGTGCCAGCAGTACAGGGGACCGTAACAATCAGCCCCAGCATTTT. Its translation: CASSTGDRNNQPQHF.

The CDR3 here is CASSPPRTTWDLWETQYF. The DNA for the CDR3 is TGTGCCAGCAGCCCGCCGCGGACTACTTGGGACCTTTGGGAGACCCAGTACTTC. This chain connects TRBV7-2 to TRBJ2-1, with TRBD2 as a possible D gene (6 bases). The end of the DNA aligns better with TRBJ2-5, so the J call may be wrong. From germline, CDR1 is SGHTA and CDR2 FQGNSA. There are 18 residues in the CDR3.

This clonotype has more than one count but fewer than ten. This rearrangement joins TRBV4-3 to TRBJ2-5; no clear D. The DNA end favors TRBJ2-1, so the J call may be wrong. This CDR3 has 14 amino acids. The germline CDR1 and CDR2 sequences are LGHNA and YSLEER. The CDR3 sequence is CASSQASQMNEQFF. Written as DNA, the CDR3 is TGCGCCAGCAGCCAAGCGAGTCAGATGAATGAGCAGTTCTTC.

In regard to this clonotype: Sequence at one end of the junction differs from germline and may be a read error. This chain connects TRBV11-2 to TRBJ1-3; D is unclear. The CDR3 extends over 15 amino acids. Germline CDR1 reads SGHAT; CDR2 reads FQNNGV. The CDR3 region is CASSLEVLSGDTIYF. CDR3 bases: TGTGCCAGCAGCTTGGAGGTACTATCTGGAGACACCATATATTTT.

This chain uses TRBV20-1 with TRBJ2-6; 7 bases map to TRBD1. This CDR3 comprises 18 residues. V was pared by 6 bases and J by 1 base, with 15 bases of the junction left unmatched. Germline V gene data show CDR1 as DFQATT and CDR2 as SNEGSKA (reference sequence). The CDR3: CSAPLSGTVLSGANVLTF. CDR3 in DNA: TGCAGTGCCCCCCTTTCCGGGACAGTCCTTTCTGGGGCCAACGTCCTGACTTTC.

The V call is TRBV12-3 or TRBV12-4, the J call TRBJ2-2, with 7 bases fitting TRBD2. The CDR3 has 16 residues. V was pared by 3 bases and J by 2 bases, with 6 bases of the junction left unmatched. Written as DNA, the CDR3 is TGTGCCAGCAGTTTGGAACTAGCGACTAACACCGGGGAGCTGTTTTTT. Encoded protein: CASSLELATNTGELFF.

The CDR3 loop is CASSVGTSGIQETQYF. The CDR3 bases are TGTGCCAGCAGCGTAGGAACTAGCGGAATACAAGAGACCCAGTACTTC. The chain recombines TRBV9 with TRBJ2-5, with TRBD2 identical over 8 bases. V lost 0 bases to trimming and J lost 2 bases; unmatched junction nucleotides: 6. Germline assignment: CDR1 SGDLS and CDR2 YYNGEE. CDR3 length equals 16 residues.

This clonotype was found a few times. This chain uses TRBV7-9 with TRBJ1-1; 7 bases match TRBD1. Per germline, CDR1 SEHNR and CDR2 FQNEAQ (reference sequence). The CDR3 contains 14 residues. Trimming cost V 3 bases and J 4 bases; bases outside gene matches: 5. Here the CDR3 reads CASSLTGYGTEAFF. Written as DNA, the CDR3 is TGTGCCAGCAGCTTGACAGGGTACGGCACTGAAGCTTTCTTT.

The chain carries TRBV29-1 and TRBJ1-2; TRBD1 is a possible D gene (6 bases). V lost 0 bases and J 8 bases, leaving 13 bases between the germline ends. Germline loops: CDR1 SQVTM, CDR2 ANQGSEA. This CDR3 has 13 amino acids. The CDR3 DNA reads TGCAGCGTTGAAGAAGGGGGGACGGGAGGCTACACCTTC. It is translated as CSVEEGGTGGYTF.

This clonotype showed up just a few times. The chain joins TRBV10-2 to TRBJ2-3, with D tentatively TRBD1 or TRBD2 (6 bases each). Germline values: CDR1 WSHSY, CDR2 SAAADI. The CDR3 is made up of 17 amino acids. V lost 6 bases to trimming and J lost 6 bases, with 25 bases between them. In DNA form, the CDR3 reads TGCGCCAGCAGCCAAGAATTACAGGGACTCCCCGAGGATACGCAGTATTTT. Translating gives CASSQELQGLPEDTQYF.

Points on this clonotype: An end of the junction does not agree with germline; a read error may underlie this. CDR3: CASSVQGDNTEAFF. In DNA form, the CDR3 reads TGTGCCAGCAGCGTACAGGGAGATAACACTGAGGCTTTCTTT. V gene TRBV2 combines with J gene TRBJ1-1, with TRBD1 as a possible D gene (6 bases). Germline lookup yields CDR1 SNHLY and CDR2 FYNNEI. This CDR3 comprises 14 residues. The full variable domain, completed using reference TRBV2 and TRBJ1-1, is EPEVTQTPSHQVTQMGQEVILRCVPISNHLYFYWYRQILGQKVEFLVSFYNNEISEKSEIFDDQFSVERPDGSNFTLKIRSTKLEDSAMYFCASSVQGDNTEAFFGQGTRLTVV.

V gene TRBV6-5 combines with J gene TRBJ2-7; TRBD2 aligns across 7 bases. V lost 2 bases and J lost 2; bases outside the gene matches: 15. The CDR3 spans 18 residues. CDR1 is MNHEY and CDR2 is SVGAGI in the germline V gene. The CDR3 is CASSYGLAASLFPYEQYF. The CDR3 nucleotides read TGTGCCAGCAGTTACGGGCTAGCGGCTTCGTTATTTCCCTACGAGCAGTACTTC.

Details on this clonotype: Germline is not matched at one junction end, which may reflect a read error. V is TRBV13 and J is TRBJ1-2, with TRBD1 matching over 12 bases. The CDR3 length is 13 residues. Germline-derived CDR1 and CDR2 are PRHDT and FYEKMQ (reference sequence). In DNA form, the CDR3 reads TGTACCAGCAGACCGGGACAGGGGGCAAAAAGCACCTTC. Translating gives CTSRPGQGAKSTF.

This chain uses TRBV11-2 with TRBJ1-2; no clear D gene. Trimming removed 0 bases from V and 2 bases from J, with 16 bases in between. The CDR3 totals 17 residues. CDR1 is SGHAT, CDR2 FQNNGV, per germline. For the CDR3, the DNA is TGTGCCAGCAGCTTAGAAGTCCATCCCCAGTGGAACTATGGCTACACCTTC. Translating gives CASSLEVHPQWNYGYTF. Full variable domain (remainder filled in from reference TRBV11-2 and TRBJ1-2): EAGVAQSPRYKIIEKRQSVAFWCNPISGHATLYWYQQILGQGPKLLIQFQNNGVVDDSQLPKDRFSAERLKGVDSTLKIQPAKLEDSAVYLCASSLEVHPQWNYGYTFGSGTRLTVV.

Only a few counts were recorded for this clonotype. The chain joins TRBV11-2 to TRBJ2-4; weak D call: TRBD1 (6 bases). The CDR3 has 18 amino acids. Looked up from germline, CDR1 is SGHAT and CDR2 is FQNNGV. Between the trimmed V and J ends, which lost 1 base and 1 base, there was a span of 17 bases. CDR3 sequence: CASSLGWGQPGAKNIQYF. The CDR3 DNA reads TGTGCCAGCAGCTTAGGATGGGGGCAACCTGGGGCCAAAAACATTCAGTACTTC.

This chain connects TRBV12-3 or TRBV12-4 to TRBJ2-5; possibly TRBD2 for D (6 bases). This CDR3 comprises 17 residues. With 3 bases removed from V and 2 bases from J, the gap between germline ends came to 19 bases. CDR3 residues: CASSFVGGDDAQETQYF. CDR3 DNA: TGTGCCAGCAGTTTCGTCGGGGGAGACGACGCTCAAGAGACCCAGTACTTC.

The gene calls are TRBV7-2 and TRBJ2-1, with D tentatively TRBD1 or TRBD2 (5 bases each). V lost 6 bases and J lost 4, with 16 bases in between. This CDR3 region has 15 residues. Germline V gives CDR1 SGHTA, CDR2 FQGNSA. CDR3 nucleotide sequence: TGTGCCAGCAGGTTTTCCGGGGACCTTTACAATGAGCAGTTCTTC. Translation gives CASRFSGDLYNEQFF.

A word on this clonotype: The junction shows a germline mismatch at one end, possibly a read error. The chain has TRBV7-2 and TRBJ2-5, with 10 bases aligning to TRBD2. Germline V CDR1 and CDR2: SGHTA, FQGNSA. The CDR3 length is 16 residues. The CDR3 region has the DNA TGTGCCAGCAGCTTACTAGCGGGGGTATCTGGCGATGAGAAGTTCTTC. The encoded protein is CASSLLAGVSGDEKFF. The variable domain in full, with the rest retrieved from reference TRBV7-2 and TRBJ2-5, is GAGVSQSPSNKVTEKGKDVELRCDPISGHTALYWYRQSLGQGLEFLIYFQGNSAPDKSGLPSDRFSAERTGGSVSTLTIQRTQQEDSAVYLCASSLLAGVSGDEKFFGPGTRLLVL.

This clonotype was detected a few times. V gene TRBV10-2 combines with J gene TRBJ1-6, with D maybe TRBD1 (5 bases). The CDR3 totals 14 residues. CDR1 is WSHSY, CDR2 SAAADI, per germline. V was trimmed by 3 bases and J by 7 bases, leaving 10 bases between them. Written as DNA, the CDR3 is TGCGCCAGCAGTGAACCGGGGACCAATTCACCCCTCCACTTT. It encodes CASSEPGTNSPLHF.

This clonotype was observed a handful of times. V is TRBV20-1 and J is TRBJ2-5; D perhaps matches TRBD2 (6 bases). The CDR3 is made up of 15 amino acids. Trimming shortened V by 2 bases and J by 5 bases, and 18 bases separated the two germline ends. Germline CDR1 and CDR2: DFQATT and SNEGSKA (reference sequence). The CDR3 region is CSARTRTHRGETQYF. The CDR3, as DNA: TGCAGTGCTAGAACGCGGACTCACCGGGGGGAGACCCAGTACTTC.

This chain's CDR3 is CASSYDSFMVDTQYF. The CDR3 DNA is TGTGCCAGCAGTTACGATTCTTTTATGGTGGATACGCAGTATTTT. The chain joins TRBV6-2 or TRBV6-3 to TRBJ2-3; D remains ambiguous. CDR3 length equals 15 residues. Trimming pared 2 bases from V and 6 bases from J, leaving 15 bases between. Germline V lookup: CDR1 MNHEY, CDR2 SVGEGT.

There are a few counts of this clonotype. The chain carries TRBV10-3 and TRBJ2-7, with a possible D match to TRBD1 (6 bases). The CDR3 has 15 amino acids. Germline V gene lookup returns CDR1 ENHRY and CDR2 SYGVKD. The V end was cut by 0 bases, the J end by 4 bases, with 13 bases between. CDR3 DNA: TGTGCCATCAGTGAGTCACCCAGGGGCGGTTACGAGCAGTACTTC. Encoded protein: CAISESPRGGYEQYF.

This chain uses TRBV7-6 with TRBJ1-1; D gene unclear. Germline loops: CDR1 SGHVS, CDR2 FNYEAQ. Trimming left V 5 bases short and J 1 base short, with 8 bases between. The length of the CDR3 is 13 residues. This CDR3 is CASSNTPNTEAFF. CDR3 nucleotide sequence: TGTGCCAGCAGCAATACACCGAACACTGAAGCTTTCTTT.

This chain connects TRBV12-3 or TRBV12-4 to TRBJ2-1; 7 bases are a match to TRBD1. This CDR3 is built from 15 residues. Trimming took 6 bases from V and 5 from J; bases not matched to a gene: 10. CDR3 in DNA: TGTGCCAGCAGCTTCCGACAGGGCCCCAACAATGAGCAGTTCTTC. It translates to CASSFRQGPNNEQFF.

This clonotype has a handful of counts. The genes are TRBV6-5 and TRBJ1-6; D remains ambiguous. V was pared by 0 bases and J by 10 bases, with 13 bases between. In germline, CDR1 is MNHEY, CDR2 SVGAGI. The CDR3 has 15 residues. The CDR3, as DNA: TGTGCCAGCAGTTACTCGAATGGAGGGAACTCACCCCTCCACTTT. This translates into CASSYSNGGNSPLHF.

This clonotype has only a few counts. The V gene is TRBV7-9, the J gene TRBJ1-2; no clear D gene. Germline CDR1 is SEHNR and CDR2 is FQNEAQ (reference sequence). This CDR3 contains 16 residues. V was trimmed by 2 bases and J by 2 bases, leaving 15 bases between them. DNA of the CDR3: TGTGCCAGCAGCTTACAGTCGGGCCCCGGAAACTATGGCTACACCTTC. Translating it yields CASSLQSGPGNYGYTF.

This clonotype appeared a few times. This chain uses TRBV7-8 with TRBJ2-3; D is unclear. This CDR3 comprises 14 residues. The germline V gene has CDR1 SGHVS and CDR2 FQNEAQ. Trimming shortened V by 2 bases and J by 1 base, and 7 bases separated the two germline ends. CDR3 in DNA: TGTGCCAGCAGCTTAAGGTTGGGCACAGATACGCAGTATTTT. It encodes CASSLRLGTDTQYF. Supplemented by reference TRBV7-8 and TRBJ2-3, the full variable domain reads GAGVSQSPRYKVAKRGQDVALRCDPISGHVSLFWYQQALGQGPEFLTYFQNEAQLDKSGLPSDRFFAERPEGSVSTLKIQRTQQEDSAVYLCASSLRLGTDTQYFGPGTRLTVL.

The chain has TRBV12-3 or TRBV12-4 and TRBJ1-1, with D unclear. The CDR3 extends over 11 amino acids. V lost 3 bases, J lost 10 bases, and 9 bases lay in between. CDR3 region: CASSFSERAFF. CDR3 DNA sequence: TGTGCCAGCAGTTTCTCTGAGAGAGCTTTCTTT.

This clonotype was detected only a few times. This chain connects TRBV6-2 or TRBV6-3 to TRBJ2-1, with D possibly matching TRBD1 (5 bases). Germline V gives CDR1 MNHEY, CDR2 SVGEGT. V shed 2 bases and J shed 4 bases, with 15 bases lying between them. The CDR3 covers 16 residues. CDR3 residues: CASSYVGALTYNEQFF. The CDR3 DNA reads TGTGCCAGCAGTTACGTAGGGGCCCTGACTTACAATGAGCAGTTCTTC.